This T cell receptor (beta chain) was sequenced for a study of blood T cell repertoires in COVID-19. The overall study: There were acute and convalescent COVID-19 samples, and they came from the United States, Italy and Spain. The analysed material was cDNA or gDNA that came from T cells, B-cell-depleted T cells, or PBMCs.

In the original analysis: Reference gene primers were amplified, and this amplification served to estimate nucleated cell counts. Produced via immunoSEQ multiplex PCR; TCRdb's table is partial and in-frame only. Clone size and V and J calls were adopted from that table, with D and trimming inferred from the DNA. The sample yields fewer than 500,000 clones, 75% to 90% seen once. This CDR3 spans 17 amino acids. V was trimmed by 2 bases and J by 0 bases, leaving 14 bases between them. Per the germline V gene, CDR1 is KGHSH and CDR2 is LQKENI. The sequence was obtained from a woman under 40 with active or convalescent COVID-19. Source material: peripheral blood. V and J are TRBV18 and TRBJ1-5; D is perhaps TRBD1 (6 bases). Here the CDR3 reads CASSPTGNADSNQPQHF. As DNA, the CDR3 is TGTGCCAGCTCACCAACAGGGAATGCCGATAGCAATCAGCCCCAGCATTTT.